This T cell receptor beta chain was found in a study of CD8 T cells in ankylosing spondylitis. This clonotype was counted between two and nine times. No antigen is known for it. For TCR beta, libraries came from quantitative 5'-RACE with molecular barcodes. TCRdb re-derived calls from the 5' RACE reads in MiXCR, one entry per CDR3 protein. Of fewer than 400,000 distinct CDR3 sequences in the sample, approximately 15% were seen once. Study-wide points: Researchers report that disease-linked clones proved CD8+ and relatively rare in peripheral blood. Matched ankylosing spondylitis synovial fluid reportedly showed significant enrichment of disease-linked clones. Blood of patients with ankylosing spondylitis appeared to be characterized by a TCR beta motif of several highly homologous variants.

The CDR3 has 16 residues. V lost 5 bases to trimming and J lost 5 bases, with 19 bases between them. Germline values: CDR1 MGHRA, CDR2 YSYEKL. This receptor was taken from a male donor with ankylosing spondylitis or in good health (not recorded which). The sequenced material came from blood, either unsorted or a sorted T cell fraction (not recorded which). The chain uses TRBV4-1 and TRBJ1-5; tentatively, D is TRBD1 (6 bases). DNA of the CDR3: TGCGCCAGCAGCTCGCTCTTTGCAGGGGCGTATCAGCCCCAGCATTTT. Protein: CASSSLFAGAYQPQHF.